This TCR beta chain was found in a study of shared clonotypes between healthy human individuals. Study observations and caveats: Naive CD4 clonotypes were shared across a few donors at roughly 5%. Sorted-subset samples were not fully sequenced, rarefaction indicated. Richness estimates generally favored naive over memory subsets.

Within Nashville, Tennessee resided all donors, each a Caucasian adult. The data were produced by immunoSEQ multiplex PCR, yet TCRdb's version contains in-frame clones alone and is incomplete. The sample lists millions of clones, just over 90% occurring once. Note on this clone: Its cognate antigen is unknown. The sample contains more than one DNA sequence encoding this CDR3.

V lost 4 bases to trimming and J lost 2 bases; unmatched junction nucleotides: 4. CDR1 and CDR2 (germline): SNHLY, FYNNEI. The CDR3 contains 15 residues. V usage is TRBV2 and J usage is TRBJ2-5; the match to TRBD2 covers 10 bases. Sequenced material: naive CD4+ T cells sorted from blood. Subset in this sample: CD45RA+ positively selected. The source is a man aged 18 to 30 in good health. The CDR3 nucleotides are TGTGCCAGCAGTGGACTAGCGGGTCCACAAGAGACCCAGTACTTC. Its translation: CASSGLAGPQETQYF. Complete variable domain (other parts from reference TRBV2 and TRBJ2-5): EPEVTQTPSHQVTQMGQEVILRCVPISNHLYFYWYRQILGQKVEFLVSFYNNEISEKSEIFDDQFSVERPDGSNFTLKIRSTKLEDSAMYFCASSGLAGPQETQYFGPGTRLLVL.